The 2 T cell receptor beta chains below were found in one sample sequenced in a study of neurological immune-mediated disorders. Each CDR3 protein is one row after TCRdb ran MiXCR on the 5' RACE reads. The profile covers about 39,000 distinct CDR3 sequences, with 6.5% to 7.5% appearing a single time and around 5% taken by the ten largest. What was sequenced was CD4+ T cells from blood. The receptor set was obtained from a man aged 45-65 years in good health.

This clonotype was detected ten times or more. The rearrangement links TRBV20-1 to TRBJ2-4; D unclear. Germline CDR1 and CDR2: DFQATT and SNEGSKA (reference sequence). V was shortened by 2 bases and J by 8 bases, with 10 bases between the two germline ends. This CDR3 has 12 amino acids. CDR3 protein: CSARSPDYIQYF. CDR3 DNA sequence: TGCAGTGCTAGATCCCCTGACTACATTCAGTACTTC.

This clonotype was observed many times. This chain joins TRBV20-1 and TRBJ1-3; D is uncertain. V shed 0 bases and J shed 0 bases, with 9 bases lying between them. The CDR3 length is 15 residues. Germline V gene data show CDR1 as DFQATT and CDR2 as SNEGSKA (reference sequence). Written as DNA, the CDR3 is TGCAGTGCTAGAGATGGACGTACCTCTGGAAACACCATATATTTT. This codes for CSARDGRTSGNTIYF.